Each of the 32 T cell receptor beta chains below was sequenced from the same sample in a study of regulatory T cells in long-lasting Graves disease. Both iRepertoire HTBI primers and Arm-PCR of CDR3 regions were used to build the TCR beta libraries. MiXCR was run by TCRdb on the multiplex PCR reads, yielding one entry per CDR3 protein. The sample records 450,000 to 700,000 distinct CDR3 sequences, roughly 12% being singletons. Indicated time point: newly diagnosed GD, antithyroid drugs for less than 3 months. The TCR library used RNA extracted from PBMCs. These sequences were also reported in another study, on T cells in Graves' hyperthyroidism and ophthalmopathy.

The material sequenced was peripheral blood mononuclear cells (PBMCs), taken at new diagnosis, from a patient treated with antithyroid drugs. These TCRs come from a man aged 25-45 years with Graves disease.

The gene calls are TRBV5-6 and TRBJ2-6, with D unclear. V was shortened by 4 bases and J by 3 bases, with 20 bases between the two germline ends. Germline loops: CDR1 SGHDT, CDR2 YYEEEE. CDR3 size: 18 residues. CDR3 region: CASSPPYPERVGANVLTF. Written as DNA, the CDR3 is TGTGCCAGCAGCCCCCCCTACCCGGAACGGGTTGGGGCCAACGTCCTGACTTTC.

This clonotype was observed many times. This chain joins TRBV19 and TRBJ2-1; no clear D gene. Trimming pared 5 bases from V and 6 bases from J, leaving 11 bases between. CDR1 LNHDA and CDR2 SQIVND come from the germline V gene (reference sequence). The CDR3 is 13 amino acids. As DNA, the CDR3 is TGTGCCAGTAGTCCGATGGCTATCAATGAGCAGTTCTTC. As protein: CASSPMAINEQFF. Drawing the rest from reference TRBV19 and TRBJ2-1, the complete variable domain is DGGITQSPKYLFRKEGQNVTLSCEQNLNHDAMYWYRQDPGQGLRLIYYSQIVNDFQKGDIAEGYSVSREKKESFPLTVTSAQKNPTAFYLCASSPMAINEQFFGPGTRLTVL.

Of note for this clonotype: Possible read error: a much larger clone is one base away. V and J are TRBV5-1 and TRBJ1-1, with D perhaps matching TRBD1 (5 bases). CDR1 and CDR2 from the germline V gene are SGHRS and YFSETQ. The CDR3 is made up of 14 amino acids. The ends were cut back, 3 bases at V and 6 bases at J, with 15 bases in the middle. DNA for the CDR3: TGCGCCAGCAGCTCCGGCAGGGCCCTGCCTGAAGCTTTCTTT. It codes for CASSSGRALPEAFF.

In this sample, this clonotype turned up many times. The junction does not match germline at one end; this may be a read error. The chain has TRBV5-1 and TRBJ2-3; D remains ambiguous. CDR3 length: 14 amino acids. Per the germline V gene, CDR1 is SGHRS and CDR2 is YFSETQ. CDR3: CASSLTRGTDTQYF. In nucleotides, the CDR3 is TGTGCCAGCAGCTTGACAAGGGGCACAGATACGCAGTATTTT. Combining the CDR3 with reference TRBV5-1 and TRBJ2-3 gives the whole variable domain KAGVTQTPRYLIKTRGQQVTLSCSPISGHRSVSWYQQTPGQGLQFLFEYFSETQRNKGNFPGRFSGRQFSNSRSEMNVSTLELGDSALYLCASSLTRGTDTQYFGPGTRLTVL.

This clonotype was seen repeatedly, ten times or more. The rearrangement joins TRBV11-2 to TRBJ1-2; a possible D gene is TRBD1 (5 bases). V was cut by 1 base and J by 8 bases, with 14 bases left in between. The CDR3 covers 14 residues. Germline-derived CDR1 and CDR2 are SGHAT and FQNNGV. The DNA for the CDR3 is TGTGCCAGCAGCTTAGTCCACGGGACGTCGGGCTACACCTTC. This sequence encodes CASSLVHGTSGYTF.

This clonotype was observed a handful of times. The V gene is TRBV7-2, the J gene TRBJ2-7; unclear D gene. The V gene lost 4 bases and the J gene lost 6 bases, with 10 bases spanning the gap. Germline V lookup: CDR1 SGHTA, CDR2 FQGNSA. The CDR3 sequence is 12 residues long. The CDR3: CASSSPPAEQYF. In DNA, the CDR3 is TGTGCCAGCAGCTCCCCCCCGGCCGAGCAGTACTTC.

The sample holds many counts of this clonotype. V and J are TRBV7-6 and TRBJ2-5; no clear D gene. V lost 5 bases to trimming and J lost 1 base, with 8 bases between them. Looked up from germline, CDR1 is SGHVS and CDR2 is FNYEAQ. The CDR3 is 13 residues long. CDR3 region: CASSLRPQETQYF. The CDR3 nucleotides are TGTGCCAGCAGCCTACGACCCCAAGAGACCCAGTACTTC. The variable domain in full, with the rest retrieved from reference TRBV7-6 and TRBJ2-5, is GAGVSQSPRYKVTKRGQDVALRCDPISGHVSLYWYRQALGQGPEFLTYFNYEAQQDKSGLPNDRFSAERPEGSISTLTIQRTEQRDSAMYRCASSLRPQETQYFGPGTRLLVL.

CDR3 sequence reads: CATSRDQGQNEKLFF. DNA for the CDR3: TGTGCCACCAGCAGAGATCAGGGACAGAACGAAAAACTGTTTTTT. J is TRBJ1-4 and V is TRBV15, with TRBD1 matching over 7 bases. Germline-derived CDR1 and CDR2 are LNHNV and YYDKDF (reference sequence). The CDR3 is 15 amino acids. V shed 0 bases and J 8 bases; nucleotides not matched to a gene: 6.

This sequence joins TRBV9 and TRBJ1-4, with D unclear. This CDR3 is 13 amino acids long. In germline, CDR1 is SGDLS, CDR2 YYNGEE. V gave up 0 bases and J gave up 8 bases, with 8 bases separating them. The CDR3 DNA sequence: TGTGCCAGCAGCGTAGGGATGGGGGAAAAACTGTTTTTT. As protein: CASSVGMGEKLFF.

This clonotype was seen only a few times. V gene TRBV5-1 combines with J gene TRBJ1-1; D remains unclear. V shed 4 bases and J shed 4 bases, with 8 bases lying between them. Germline V CDR1 and CDR2: SGHRS, YFSETQ. This CDR3 comprises 12 residues. The CDR3 loop reads CASSHGFTEAFF. Here the CDR3 DNA reads TGCGCCAGCAGCCACGGATTCACTGAAGCTTTCTTT.

Ten or more counts support this clonotype. V usage is TRBV10-1 and J usage is TRBJ2-5; no definite D call. The V gene lost 6 bases and the J gene lost 4 bases, with 24 bases spanning the gap. CDR3 length: 17 amino acids. CDR1 and CDR2 (germline): WNHNN, SYGVQD (reference sequence). The CDR3 here is CASSGVRNPRPPETQYF. DNA of the CDR3: TGCGCCAGCAGCGGAGTAAGGAACCCACGGCCCCCAGAGACCCAGTACTTC.

This CDR3 is CASSSGLWSSYNEQFF. CDR3 sequence (DNA): TGTGCCAGCAGTTCCGGACTTTGGAGCTCCTACAATGAGCAGTTCTTC. The chain joins TRBV7-9 to TRBJ2-1; a weak D match, TRBD2 (5 bases). CDR3 length: 16 residues. V lost 6 bases, J lost 0 bases, and 15 bases lay in between. CDR1 SEHNR and CDR2 FQNEAQ come from the germline V gene (reference sequence).

This clonotype has a count of ten or more. The rearrangement joins TRBV5-1 to TRBJ2-7; 16 bases line up with TRBD2. Germline lookup yields CDR1 SGHRS and CDR2 YFSETQ. This CDR3 is built from 17 residues. Unmatched junction bases numbered 11, after V lost 4 bases and J lost 7 bases. CDR3 region: CASSGGLAGGQTGEQYF. In nucleotides, the CDR3 is TGCGCCAGCAGCGGGGGACTAGCGGGAGGGCAAACGGGAGAGCAGTACTTC.

The gene calls are TRBV20-1 and TRBJ1-5; D perhaps matches TRBD1 (6 bases). This CDR3 region has 16 residues. Germline V gene sequence: CDR1 DFQATT, CDR2 SNEGSKA (reference sequence). The ends were cut back, 4 bases at V and 0 bases at J, with 16 bases in the middle. The CDR3 DNA reads as TGCAGTGCTACCCCGGGACACGTAAATAGCAATCAGCCCCAGCATTTT. Translated: CSATPGHVNSNQPQHF.

This clonotype showed up many times. The chain links TRBV2 to TRBJ2-1; 8 nucleotides match TRBD2. Germline CDR1 reads SNHLY; CDR2 reads FYNNEI. There are 14 residues in the CDR3. The V and J ends lost 11 bases and 3 bases, in that order; junction bases with no gene match: 9. The CDR3 DNA is TGTGCCCGCGGGGGGCGGGAAATCTACAATGAGCAGTTCTTC. It encodes CARGGREIYNEQFF.

As regards this clonotype: This is likely an artifact of a read error, given a far larger clone one base away. The chain combines TRBV6-2 or TRBV6-3 with TRBJ1-3; no definite D call. Germline CDR1 is MNHEY and CDR2 is SVGEGT. CDR3 length equals 14 residues. CDR3 in DNA: TGTGCCAGCAGTTTAGGAATCTCTGGAACCACCATATATTTT. It is translated as CASSLGISGTTIYF.

This rearrangement joins TRBV10-3 to TRBJ2-1; D call uncertain. The germline gives CDR1 ENHRY, CDR2 SYGVKD. This CDR3 has 11 amino acids. With 3 bases removed from V and 6 bases from J, the gap between germline ends came to 3 bases. The CDR3 DNA is TGTGCCATCAGTGACAGCAATGAGCAGTTCTTC. This gives the protein CAISDSNEQFF.

This clonotype was counted many times. This rearrangement joins TRBV15 to TRBJ2-1; 10 positions match TRBD2. The CDR3 is 15 amino acids. The J segment lost 7 bases and the V segment lost 5 bases, leaving 8 bases of the junction unmatched. Germline-derived CDR1 and CDR2 are LNHNV and YYDKDF (reference sequence). The CDR3 region is CATSPWASGSNEQFF. CDR3 sequence (DNA): TGTGCCACCAGCCCCTGGGCTAGCGGGAGTAATGAGCAGTTCTTC.

In its sample, this clonotype was seen many times. V and J are TRBV12-5 and TRBJ2-7; the D gene is possibly TRBD1 (5 bases). V was clipped by 0 bases and J by 2 bases, with 11 bases between them. The CDR3 is made up of 15 amino acids. Germline-derived CDR1 and CDR2 are LGHNT and FRNRAP. CDR3 sequence: CASGLVLDSPYEQYF. CDR3 in DNA: TGTGCTAGTGGTTTGGTATTAGACAGCCCCTACGAGCAGTACTTC.

This clonotype was counted a few times. The V gene is TRBV20-1, the J gene TRBJ2-2; 10 bases match TRBD2. The V segment lost 0 bases and the J segment 7 bases; nucleotides outside the gene matches: 8. CDR1 is DFQATT and CDR2 is SNEGSKA in the germline V gene (reference sequence). The CDR3 totals 16 residues. CDR3 in DNA: TGCAGTGCTAGAGATAGCGGGGGGCGCCAGGACGGGGAGCTGTTTTTT. Protein sequence: CSARDSGGRQDGELFF.

This clonotype was picked up many times. V is TRBV11-1 and J is TRBJ2-3; D not resolved. V gave up 4 bases and J gave up 11 bases, with 16 bases separating them. The CDR3 is 13 residues long. CDR1 is SGHAT, CDR2 FQDESV, per germline (reference sequence). CDR3 nucleotides: TGTGCCAGCAGCTCGCCCCGTTTAGAAGGGCAGTATTTT. It encodes CASSSPRLEGQYF. The entire variable domain, with the rest obtained from reference TRBV11-1 and TRBJ2-3, is as follows: EAEVAQSPRYKITEKSQAVAFWCDPISGHATLYWYRQILGQGPELLVQFQDESVVDDSQLPKDRFSAERLKGVDSTLKIQPAELGDSAMYLCASSSPRLEGQYFGPGTRLTVL.

This clonotype was found many times. The J gene is TRBJ2-1, the V gene TRBV18; 9 bases align to TRBD2. Trimming took 10 bases from V and 6 from J; bases not matched to a gene: 10. Germline assignment: CDR1 KGHSH and CDR2 LQKENI. This CDR3 spans 14 amino acids. The CDR3 nucleotides are TGTGCCACCGGCGGGGGGGTTGCAGTCAATGAGCAGTTCTTC. Residues: CATGGGVAVNEQFF.

This clonotype was seen many times. The chain uses TRBV7-3 and TRBJ2-5; TRBD1 might be the D (6 bases). Looked up from germline, CDR1 is SGHTA and CDR2 is FQGTGA. V was trimmed by 6 bases and J by 4 bases, leaving 12 bases between them. This CDR3 contains 13 residues. CDR3 amino acids: CASSSTGSETQYF. The DNA of the CDR3 is TGTGCCAGCAGTTCGACAGGATCAGAGACCCAGTACTTC.

The V gene is TRBV9, the J gene TRBJ2-7; D unresolved. Germline V gene sequence: CDR1 SGDLS, CDR2 YYNGEE. This CDR3 has 14 residues. V was trimmed by 3 bases and J by 0 bases, leaving 10 bases between them. For the CDR3, the DNA is TGTGCCAGCAGCGGTAGCAGGAGCTCCTACGAGCAGTACTTC. Protein: CASSGSRSSYEQYF.

This clonotype was recorded a few times. The V call is TRBV6-1, the J call TRBJ1-2, with a possible D match to TRBD1 (6 bases). In germline, CDR1 is MNHNS, CDR2 SASEGT. Trimming cost V 2 bases and J 3 bases, with 7 bases left between them. This CDR3 contains 13 residues. CDR3 sequence reads: CASSESGDYGYTF. In nucleotides, the CDR3 is TGTGCCAGCAGTGAATCAGGGGACTATGGCTACACCTTC.

In regard to this clonotype: This may come from a read error, since a much larger clone is one base off. The chain links TRBV9 to TRBJ2-7; TRBD2 agrees at 9 bases. This CDR3 spans 14 amino acids. Germline loops: CDR1 SGDLS, CDR2 YYNGEE. V lost 4 bases to trimming and J lost 2 bases; unmatched junction nucleotides: 4. The CDR3 DNA reads as TGTGCCAGCAGCAGAGCGGGAGGACCCTACGAGCAGTACTTC. This codes for CASSRAGGPYEQYF. Supplemented by reference TRBV9 and TRBJ2-7, the full variable domain reads DSGVTQTPKHLITATGQRVTLRCSPRSGDLSVYWYQQSLDQGLQFLIQYYNGEERAKGNILERFSAQQFPDLHSELNLSSLELGDSALYFCASSRAGGPYEQYFGPGTRLTVT.

The genes are TRBV5-1 and TRBJ2-7, with D tentatively TRBD2 (6 bases). CDR1 SGHRS and CDR2 YFSETQ come from the germline V gene. The CDR3 loop spans 14 amino acids. Trimming shortened V by 3 bases and J by 0 bases, and 10 bases separated the two germline ends. This chain's CDR3 is CASSSRGTSYEQYF. The CDR3 DNA sequence: TGCGCCAGCAGCTCTCGGGGGACCTCCTACGAGCAGTACTTC.

Notes on this clonotype: A much larger clone lies one base from this, so it may be a read error. The chain has TRBV5-1 and TRBJ2-3, with D perhaps matching TRBD1 or TRBD2 (5 bases each). CDR3 length: 13 amino acids. Germline-derived CDR1 and CDR2 are SGHRS and YFSETQ. Here the CDR3 reads CAGSSGGAYTQYF. Here the CDR3 DNA reads TGCGCCGGCAGCTCTGGGGGAGCGTATACGCAGTATTTT.

This clonotype was observed many times. The CDR3 nucleotides read TGCGCCAGCAGCTTGGAAATCTTCACAGATACGCAGTATTTT. Translated: CASSLEIFTDTQYF. The chain recombines TRBV5-1 with TRBJ2-3; D gene ambiguous. Germline V lookup: CDR1 SGHRS, CDR2 YFSETQ. V lost 0 bases and J lost 2, with 7 bases in between. This CDR3 is 14 amino acids long. The full variable domain, its missing parts supplied by reference TRBV5-1 and TRBJ2-3, is KAGVTQTPRYLIKTRGQQVTLSCSPISGHRSVSWYQQTPGQGLQFLFEYFSETQRNKGNFPGRFSGRQFSNSRSEMNVSTLELGDSALYLCASSLEIFTDTQYFGPGTRLTVL.

This chain links TRBV20-1 with TRBJ2-2; possibly TRBD1 for D (5 bases). V lost 2 bases and J lost 5, with 6 bases in between. CDR1 and CDR2 from the germline V gene are DFQATT and SNEGSKA (reference sequence). CDR3 length equals 12 residues. The CDR3 DNA is TGCAGTGCTAGAAAGGGGACCGGGGAGCTGTTTTTT. Translated: CSARKGTGELFF.

Worth noting for this clonotype: Being one base from a much bigger clone, this may be a read error. This sequence joins TRBV27 and TRBJ2-3; D is uncertain. Trimming removed 5 bases from V and 4 bases from J, with 10 bases in between. Germline assignment: CDR1 MNHEY and CDR2 SMNVEV (reference sequence). CDR3 length equals 13 residues. In DNA form, the CDR3 reads TGTGCCAGCAGTGAGAGAGGCCCAGATACGCAGTATTTT. It yields the protein CASSERGPDTQYF.

The chain employs TRBV10-2 and TRBJ1-2, with D possibly matching TRBD1 (6 bases). The CDR3 runs 15 residues. Germline V lookup: CDR1 WSHSY, CDR2 SAAADI. Trimming left V 2 bases short and J 1 base short, with 11 bases between. The DNA of the CDR3 is TGCGCCAGCAGTGAGGCGACAGGCGGTAACTATGGCTACACCTTC. Protein sequence: CASSEATGGNYGYTF.